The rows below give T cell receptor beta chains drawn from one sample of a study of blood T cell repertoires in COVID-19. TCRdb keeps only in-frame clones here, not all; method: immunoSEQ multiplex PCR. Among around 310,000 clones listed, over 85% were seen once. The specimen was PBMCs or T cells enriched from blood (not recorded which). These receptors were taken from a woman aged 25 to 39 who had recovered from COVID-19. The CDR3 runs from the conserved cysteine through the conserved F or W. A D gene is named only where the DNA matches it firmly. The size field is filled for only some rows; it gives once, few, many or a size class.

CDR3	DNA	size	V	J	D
CASSGGVETTQYF	TGTGCCAGCAGCGGGGGGGTTGAAACTACGCAGTATTTT	NA	TRBV9	TRBJ2-3	NA
CASSKGQNYGYTF	TGTGCCAGCAGTAAGGGACAGAACTATGGCTACACCTTC	NA	TRBV28	TRBJ1-2	TRBD1
CASSTFSGPNEQFF	TGTGCCAGTAGTACCTTTAGCGGGCCCAATGAGCAGTTCTTC	NA	TRBV19	TRBJ2-1	TRBD2
CASTGTGGFGQYF	TGTGCCAGCACCGGGACAGGGGGCTTCGGGCAGTACTTC	few	TRBV27	TRBJ2-7	TRBD1
CASSPDRGQKLFF	TGTGCCAGCAGTCCTGACAGGGGGCAGAAACTGTTTTTT	once	TRBV27	TRBJ1-4	TRBD1
CASSLAVAGALGELFF	TGTGCCAGCAGCCTCGCGGTAGCGGGAGCACTCGGGGAGCTGTTTTTT	NA	TRBV5-6	TRBJ2-2	TRBD2
CASSQGAGYGQPQHF	TGTGCCAGCAGCCAAGGGGCTGGGTACGGTCAGCCCCAGCATTTT	few	TRBV14	TRBJ1-5	NA
CASSQDGGRAGDTQYF	TGTGCCAGCAGCCAAGACGGCGGGAGGGCAGGAGATACGCAGTATTTT	NA	TRBV3-1/TRBV3-2	TRBJ2-3	TRBD2
CASSVTGSGNGYTF	TGTGCCAGCAGCGTTACAGGGTCGGGCAATGGCTACACCTTC	NA	TRBV6-4	TRBJ1-2	NA
CASSLYSSSYNEQFF	TGTGCCAGCAGTCTTTACTCGAGCTCCTACAATGAGCAGTTCTTC	NA	TRBV27	TRBJ2-1	NA
CASSFGTGGTEAFF	TGTGCCAGCAGCTTCGGGACAGGGGGCACTGAAGCTTTCTTT	NA	TRBV11-2	TRBJ1-1	TRBD1
CSVEDRTGGPNTGELFF	TGCAGCGTTGAAGATCGAACGGGAGGGCCGAACACCGGGGAGCTGTTTTTT	NA	TRBV29-1	TRBJ2-2	TRBD2
CASREPRDSLYEQYF	TGTGCCAGCAGGGAACCGCGGGACAGCTTATACGAGCAGTACTTC	NA	TRBV2	TRBJ2-7	NA
CANSLIPGQGNNEQYF	TGTGCCAACTCACTCATTCCGGGACAGGGGAATAACGAGCAGTACTTC	NA	TRBV18	TRBJ2-7	TRBD1
CASSQGSGEQFF	TGCGCCAGCAGCCAAGGTTCCGGTGAGCAGTTCTTC	NA	TRBV4-1	TRBJ2-1	NA
CASSTTSGRANEQFF	TGTGCCAGCTCAACAACTAGCGGGAGGGCTAATGAGCAGTTCTTC	NA	TRBV18	TRBJ2-1	TRBD2
CAWSGLQGGYGYTF	TGTGCCTGGAGTGGGTTGCAGGGAGGCTATGGCTACACCTTC	NA	TRBV30	TRBJ1-2	NA